This TCR beta chain comes out of a study of Ad26.COV2.S vaccination and SARS-CoV-2 variants. Indicated treatment: 15 to 20 received Ad26.COV2.S at low or high dose, single or two shots; 5 received placebo; per-sample allocation not given. Repertoires come from day 63 after the first vaccine or placebo injection. An adult of 18-55 years in Boston served as donor. Per germline, CDR1 LNHDA and CDR2 SQIVND (reference sequence). This CDR3 has 13 residues. V lost 4 bases, J lost 3 bases, and 7 bases lay in between. Method: immunoSEQ multiplex PCR; TCRdb's copy keeps in-frame clones and lacks some. The sample lists some 450,000 clones, 90% occurring once.

The TCR was taken from a person between 18 and 65 years old who received the Ad26.COV2.S COVID-19 vaccine or a placebo. The V and J genes are TRBV19 and TRBJ2-1, with D possibly being TRBD2 (5 bases). Sequenced here: peripheral blood, sampled in a trial of Ad26.COV2.S vaccine versus placebo. CDR3 coding DNA: TGTGCCAGTAGTACGAGCGGCTACAATGAGCAGTTCTTC. Translation gives CASSTSGYNEQFF.